This TCR beta chain was sequenced during a study of cytomegalovirus exposure and HLA in healthy donors. Study-wide results and caveats: TCR beta sequences numbering 15,000 to 20,000 were associated with HLA alleles at 0.05 false discovery rate in a later analysis.

In the PCR, 60 Vbeta and 13 Jbeta primers were used. Only in-frame clones appear in the TCRdb table, and some are missing; sequencing was by immunoSEQ multiplex PCR. The profile shows 90,000 to 120,000 clones, around 77% of them singletons. This CDR3 spans 15 amino acids. CDR1 and CDR2 from the germline V gene are LNHNV and YYDKDF (reference sequence). Trimming cost V 0 bases and J 0 bases, with 9 bases left between them. In this sample, this clone turned up a few times. Antigen specificity is unknown. The chain employs TRBV15 and TRBJ2-7; perhaps TRBD2 as D (5 bases). This TCR derives from a man aged 18-30 years in good health and CMV-seronegative. The sample consisted of PBMCs. In DNA form, the CDR3 reads TGTGCCACCAGCAGAGATCGGGGTGGCTCCTACGAGCAGTACTTC. Translation gives CATSRDRGGSYEQYF.